The T cell receptor (beta chain) under discussion was sequenced for a study of regulatory T cells in long-lasting Graves disease. As for time point: newly diagnosed GD, antithyroid drugs for less than 3 months. Following extraction of RNA from PBMCs, that RNA was used to make the TCR library. Whole-study results and caveats: Persistent disease exhibited a predilection for TRBV28, TRBJ1-2 and TRBJ2-5. Having few samples may have compromised the accuracy.

This clonotype was picked up many times. The antigen is unknown. Germline V gene sequence: CDR1 MDHEN, CDR2 SYDVKM. The V end was cut by 1 base, the J end by 0 bases, with 13 bases between. This CDR3 has 16 residues. With iRepertoire HTBI primers and Arm-PCR of CDR3 regions, TCR beta libraries were built. MiXCR was run by TCRdb on the multiplex PCR reads, yielding one entry per CDR3 protein. Seen here are approximately 440,000 distinct CDR3 sequences, about a sixth observed once, and the top ten hold about 12%. The same data also contributed to another study, on T cells in Graves' hyperthyroidism and ophthalmopathy.

This chain joins TRBV28 and TRBJ2-7; D is undetermined. Sequenced material: peripheral blood mononuclear cells (PBMCs), taken at new diagnosis, from a patient treated with antithyroid drugs. The receptor was isolated from a man aged 35-49 years with Graves disease. The CDR3 is CASSLSWTAPSYEQYF. CDR3 sequence (DNA): TGTGCCAGCAGTTTATCTTGGACGGCTCCCTCCTACGAGCAGTACTTC.